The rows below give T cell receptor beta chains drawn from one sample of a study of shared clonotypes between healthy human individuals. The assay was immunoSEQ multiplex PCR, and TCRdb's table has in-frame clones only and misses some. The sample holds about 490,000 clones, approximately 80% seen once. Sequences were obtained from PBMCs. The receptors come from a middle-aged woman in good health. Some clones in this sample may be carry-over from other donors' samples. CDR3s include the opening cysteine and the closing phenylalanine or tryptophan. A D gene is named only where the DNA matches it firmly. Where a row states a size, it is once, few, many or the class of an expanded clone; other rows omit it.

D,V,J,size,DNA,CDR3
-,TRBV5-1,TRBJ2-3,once,TGCGCCAGCAGCGATTTCCGGGTCTTGTCGACAGATACGCAGTATTTT,CASSDFRVLSTDTQYF
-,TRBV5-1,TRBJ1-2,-,TGCGCCAGCAGCTTGGCCACCTCTTATGGCTACACCTTC,CASSLATSYGYTF
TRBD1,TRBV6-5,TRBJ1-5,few,TGTGCCAGCAGAAAAACAGGGGAGGATCAGCCCCAGCATTTT,CASRKTGEDQPQHF
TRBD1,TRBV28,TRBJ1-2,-,TGTGCCAGCAGGACGACAGGGGTTTATGGCTACACCTTC,CASRTTGVYGYTF
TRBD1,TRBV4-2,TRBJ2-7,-,TGTGCCAGCAGCCAAGATAGAGACAGGGGTAACGAGCAGTACTTC,CASSQDRDRGNEQYF
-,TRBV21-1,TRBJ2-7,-,TGTGCCAGCAGCAAAGGTTGGGTGAGCTCCTACGAGCAGTACTTC,CASSKGWVSSYEQYF
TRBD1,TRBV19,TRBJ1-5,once,TGTGCCAGTAGTATAGGACAGGGCAGCTTGCCCCAGCATTTT,CASSIGQGSLPQHF
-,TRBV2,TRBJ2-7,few,TGTGCCAGCACCGCGGAGGGTTACGAGCAGTACTTC,CASTAEGYEQYF
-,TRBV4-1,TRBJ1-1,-,TGCGCCAGCAGCTGGGCTGGGGGCCCGAACACTGAAGCTTTCTTT,CASSWAGGPNTEAFF
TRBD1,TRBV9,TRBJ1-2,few,TGTGCCAGCAGCCCAACGTCGACAGGGGTAACCTCAGGAGGCTACACCTTC,CASSPTSTGVTSGGYTF
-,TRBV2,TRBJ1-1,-,TGTGCCAGCAGTCCACAGGGATTCACTGAAGCTTTCTTT,CASSPQGFTEAFF
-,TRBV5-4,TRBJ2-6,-,TGTGCCAGCAGCCCCACAACGGGCTCTGGGGCCAACGTCCTGACTTTC,CASSPTTGSGANVLTF
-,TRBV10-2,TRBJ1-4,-,TGCGCCAGCAGATCAGAACCCCTTAATGAAAAACTGTTTTTT,CASRSEPLNEKLFF
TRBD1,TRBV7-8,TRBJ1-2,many,TGTGCCAGCAGCCGAAGTTGGGACAGGGTTAACTATGGCTACACCTTC,CASSRSWDRVNYGYTF
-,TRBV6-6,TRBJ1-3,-,TGTGCCAGCAGGGACAGTGGCTCTGGAAACACCATATATTTT,CASRDSGSGNTIYF
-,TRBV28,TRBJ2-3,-,TGTGCCAGCAGTTTACTCGGGGCCCCCACAGATACGCAGTATTTT,CASSLLGAPTDTQYF
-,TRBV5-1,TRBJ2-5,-,TGCGCCAGCAGCTCTGTAGGTAGTATGGAGACCCAGTACTTC,CASSSVGSMETQYF
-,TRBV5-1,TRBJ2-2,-,TGCGCCAGCAGCTTGGCCTCAGAGGCCGGGGAGCTGTTTTTT,CASSLASEAGELFF
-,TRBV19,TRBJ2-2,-,TGTGCCAGTGGGTCAGGTGCCGGGGAGCTGTTTTTT,CASGSGAGELFF
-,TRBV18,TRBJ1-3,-,TGTGCCAGCTCACCCATCTCGGACGTCTCTGGAAACACCATATATTTT,CASSPISDVSGNTIYF
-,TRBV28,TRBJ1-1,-,TGTGCCAGCAGAGGATGGGCTGCCAGGGAGACTTCTGAAGCTTTCTTT,CASRGWAARETSEAFF
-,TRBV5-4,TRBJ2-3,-,TGTGCCAGCAGCTCAAAGACAGCCGCAGATACGCAGTATTTT,CASSSKTAADTQYF
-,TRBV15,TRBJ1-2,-,TGTGCCACCAGCAGAGACATATTGGGAGAAGGCTACACCTTC,CATSRDILGEGYTF
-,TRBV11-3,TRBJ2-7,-,TGTGCCAGCAGCTTAGTATCCGGGGTGGAGCAGTACTTC,CASSLVSGVEQYF
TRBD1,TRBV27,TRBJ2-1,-,TGTGCCAGCAGCCCGGGACAGGCCGACAATGAGCAGTTCTTC,CASSPGQADNEQFF
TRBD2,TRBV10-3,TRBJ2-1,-,TGTGCCATCAGTGAGCGTGGACTAGCGAGTAATGAGCAGTTCTTC,CAISERGLASNEQFF
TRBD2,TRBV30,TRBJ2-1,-,TGTGCCTGGATAAGGCGGGAGGGGCGGGAGCAGTTCTTC,CAWIRREGREQFF
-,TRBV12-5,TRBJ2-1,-,TGTGCTAGTGACTTCCTAGTTGAGCAGTTCTTC,CASDFLVEQFF
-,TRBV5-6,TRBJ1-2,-,TGTGCCAGCAGCTTGGCCGCAGGGGTGAGTGGCTACACCTTC,CASSLAAGVSGYTF
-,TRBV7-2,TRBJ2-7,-,TGTGCCAGCAGCTCTTACGGACCGAACTACGAGCAGTACTTC,CASSSYGPNYEQYF
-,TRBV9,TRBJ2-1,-,TGTGCCAGCAGCGTAGCCGGCTCCTACAATGAGCAGTTCTTC,CASSVAGSYNEQFF
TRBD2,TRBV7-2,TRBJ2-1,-,TGTGCCAGCAGCATAGCCAGCGGGAGCTCCTACAATGAGCAGTTCTTC,CASSIASGSSYNEQFF
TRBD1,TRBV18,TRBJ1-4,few,TGTGCCACCCCCGGGACAGCTAATGAAAAACTGTTTTTT,CATPGTANEKLFF
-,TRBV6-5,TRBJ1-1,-,TGTGCCAGCAGTTTGGTCCCCGAGGGGCCCTCCACGGTAGCTTTCTTT,CASSLVPEGPSTVAFF